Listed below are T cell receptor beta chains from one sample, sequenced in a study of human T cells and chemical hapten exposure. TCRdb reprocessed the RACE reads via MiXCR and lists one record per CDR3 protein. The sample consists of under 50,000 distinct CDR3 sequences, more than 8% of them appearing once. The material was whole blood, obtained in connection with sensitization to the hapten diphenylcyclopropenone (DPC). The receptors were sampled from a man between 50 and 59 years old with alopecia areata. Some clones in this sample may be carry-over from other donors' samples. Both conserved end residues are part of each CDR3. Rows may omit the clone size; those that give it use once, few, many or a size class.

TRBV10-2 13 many CASSADRGETQYF
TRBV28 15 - CASSLGGADGNTIYF
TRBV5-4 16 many CASSPARDRGTDTQYF
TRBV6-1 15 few CASSSGGAGTDTQYF
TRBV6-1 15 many CASSASGTGPYGYTF
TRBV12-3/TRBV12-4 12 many CASSLTSNEQYF
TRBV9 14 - CASSVEGQPTEAFF
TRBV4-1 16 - CASSQEASGLGDTQYF
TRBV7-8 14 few CASSGRHNTGELFF
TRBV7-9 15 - CASSSGRESNEKLFF
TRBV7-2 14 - CASSLDGFNYGYTF
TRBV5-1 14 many CASSLAGGKNIQYF
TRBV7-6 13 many CASSPGRINEQFF
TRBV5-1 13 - CASSSGNTDIQYF
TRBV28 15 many CACGTSGSGADTQYF
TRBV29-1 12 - CSVGSTTYGYTF
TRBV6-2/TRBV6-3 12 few CASSYPTYEQYF
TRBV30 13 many CAWSVSTPGEQFF
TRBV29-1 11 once CSVGGGDTQYF
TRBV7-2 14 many CASSSLAGTNEQFF
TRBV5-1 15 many CASSLEGTPRNEQFF
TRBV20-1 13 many CSLRPGLSYEQYF
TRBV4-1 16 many CASSQAVGLTYNEQFF
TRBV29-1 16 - CSVGFTSGTDNQPQHF
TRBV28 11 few CASSPSGGAFF
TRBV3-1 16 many CASSTRISSSYNEQFF
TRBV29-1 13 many CSVAARGMDEQYF
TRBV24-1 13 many CATSRDIGYGYTF
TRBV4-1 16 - CASSLNWRENTGELFF
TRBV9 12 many CASSKGSYEQYF
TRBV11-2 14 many CASSPTRITDTQYF
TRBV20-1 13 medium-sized CSATGLAFYEQYF
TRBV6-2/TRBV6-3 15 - CASTEGIISSYEQYF
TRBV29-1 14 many CSVADIQGFGEQYF
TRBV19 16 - CASRGLAGGGGETQYF
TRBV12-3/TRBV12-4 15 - CASSLGRQTNQPQHF
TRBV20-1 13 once CSARDLRTDTQYF
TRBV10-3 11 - CAISERYEQYF
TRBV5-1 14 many CASSPDHYTDTQYF
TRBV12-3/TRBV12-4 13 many CASSRQGAYEQYF
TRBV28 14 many CASSPWTSAYEQYF